This T cell receptor (beta chain) was sequenced during a study of T-cell memory formation after mild COVID-19. Study overall: TCR clusters were mostly donor specific.

Overall study results and limits: Balance between CD4 and CD8 was seen in clones contracting day 15 to 85, and a CD4+ lean was seen in later expanders.

This CDR3 comprises 17 residues. Trimming stripped 0 bases from V and 3 bases from J, with 17 bases between. With constant-segment primers, 5'RACE yielded cDNA libraries of TCR alpha and TCR beta that carried sample barcodes and UMIs. One entry per CDR3 protein, called by TCRdb with MiXCR from the 5' RACE reads. Of around 310,000 distinct CDR3 sequences detected, approximately 16% appear once; the ten largest clones hold about a fifth. This clonotype came up a few times. What it recognizes is unknown. The sequencing sample was made of PBMCs or a T cell subset sorted from them (not recorded which). The chain has TRBV12-3 or TRBV12-4 and TRBJ2-5; D possibly corresponds to TRBD1 (5 bases). This TCR came from a young man who had mild COVID-19 (a few samples of this study predate the infection). Cell type and time point are not known. In nucleotides, the CDR3 is TGTGCCAGCAGTTTAGCGCTAATGGGGCAGGGTGAAGAGACCCAGTACTTC. This translates into CASSLALMGQGEETQYF.